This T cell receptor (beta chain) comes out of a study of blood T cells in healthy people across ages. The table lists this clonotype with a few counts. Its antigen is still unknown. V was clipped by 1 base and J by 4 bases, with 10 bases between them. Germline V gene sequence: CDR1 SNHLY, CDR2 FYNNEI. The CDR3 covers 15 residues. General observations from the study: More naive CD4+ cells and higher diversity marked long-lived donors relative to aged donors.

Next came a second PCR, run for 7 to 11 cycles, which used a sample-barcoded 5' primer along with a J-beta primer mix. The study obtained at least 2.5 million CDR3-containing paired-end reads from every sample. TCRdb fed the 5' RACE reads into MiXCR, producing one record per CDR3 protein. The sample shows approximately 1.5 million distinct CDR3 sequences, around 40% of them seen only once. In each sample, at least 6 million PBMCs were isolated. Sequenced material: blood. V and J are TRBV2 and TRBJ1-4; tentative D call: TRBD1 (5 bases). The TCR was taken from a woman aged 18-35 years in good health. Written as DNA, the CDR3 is TGTGCCAGCAGTGAAGGGACAAGTGGTAATGAAAAACTGTTTTTT. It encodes CASSEGTSGNEKLFF.